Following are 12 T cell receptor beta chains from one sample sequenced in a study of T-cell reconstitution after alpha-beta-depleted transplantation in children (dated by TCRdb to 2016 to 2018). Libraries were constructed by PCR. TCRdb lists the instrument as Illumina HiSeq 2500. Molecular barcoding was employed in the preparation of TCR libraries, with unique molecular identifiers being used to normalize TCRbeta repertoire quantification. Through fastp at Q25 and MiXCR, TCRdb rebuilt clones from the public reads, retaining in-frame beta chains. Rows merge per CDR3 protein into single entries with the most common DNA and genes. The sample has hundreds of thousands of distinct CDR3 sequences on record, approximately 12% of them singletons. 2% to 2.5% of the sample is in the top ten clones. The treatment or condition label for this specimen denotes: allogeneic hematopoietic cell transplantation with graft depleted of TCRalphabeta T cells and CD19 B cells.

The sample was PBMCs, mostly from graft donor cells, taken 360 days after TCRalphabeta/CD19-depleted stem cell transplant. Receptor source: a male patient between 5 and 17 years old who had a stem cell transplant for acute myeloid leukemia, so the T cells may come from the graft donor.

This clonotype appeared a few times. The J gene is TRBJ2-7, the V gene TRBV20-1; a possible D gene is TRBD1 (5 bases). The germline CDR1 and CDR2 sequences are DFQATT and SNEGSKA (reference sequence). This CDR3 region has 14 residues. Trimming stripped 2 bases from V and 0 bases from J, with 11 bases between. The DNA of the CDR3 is TGCAGTGCTAGATTCTCGACAGTCTCCTACGAGCAGTACTTC. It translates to CSARFSTVSYEQYF.

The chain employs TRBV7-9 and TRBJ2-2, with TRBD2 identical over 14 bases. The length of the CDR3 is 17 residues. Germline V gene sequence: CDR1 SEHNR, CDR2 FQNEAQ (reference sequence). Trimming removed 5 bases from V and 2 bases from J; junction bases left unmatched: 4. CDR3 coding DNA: TGTGCCAGCAGCACGGGACTAGCGGGAGCAAACACCGGGGAGCTGTTTTTT. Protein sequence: CASSTGLAGANTGELFF.

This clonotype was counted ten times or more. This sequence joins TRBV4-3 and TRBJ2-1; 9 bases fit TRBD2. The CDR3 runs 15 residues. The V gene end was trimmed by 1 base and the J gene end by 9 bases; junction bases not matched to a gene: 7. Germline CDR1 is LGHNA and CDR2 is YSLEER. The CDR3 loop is CASSQAAGGPIEQFF. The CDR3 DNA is TGCGCCAGCAGCCAAGCGGCGGGAGGGCCTATTGAGCAGTTCTTC.

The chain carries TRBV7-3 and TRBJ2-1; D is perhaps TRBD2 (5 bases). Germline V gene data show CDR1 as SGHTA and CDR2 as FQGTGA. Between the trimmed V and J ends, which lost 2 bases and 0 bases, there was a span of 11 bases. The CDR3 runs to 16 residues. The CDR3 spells CASSLWAGTSYNEQFF. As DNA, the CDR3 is TGTGCCAGCAGCTTATGGGCGGGCACCTCCTACAATGAGCAGTTCTTC.

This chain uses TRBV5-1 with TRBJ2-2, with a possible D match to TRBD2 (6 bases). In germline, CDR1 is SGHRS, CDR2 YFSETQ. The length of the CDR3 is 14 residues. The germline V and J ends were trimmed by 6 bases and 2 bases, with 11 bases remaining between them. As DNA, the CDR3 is TGCGCCAGCACGGGACTCTTAAACACCGGGGAGCTGTTTTTT. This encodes CASTGLLNTGELFF.

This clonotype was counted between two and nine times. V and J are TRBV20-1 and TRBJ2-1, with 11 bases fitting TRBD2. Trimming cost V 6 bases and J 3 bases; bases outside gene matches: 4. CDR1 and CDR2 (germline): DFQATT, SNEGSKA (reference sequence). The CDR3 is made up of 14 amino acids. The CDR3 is CSAHSGRVYNEQFF. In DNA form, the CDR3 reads TGCAGTGCACATAGCGGGAGGGTCTACAATGAGCAGTTCTTC.

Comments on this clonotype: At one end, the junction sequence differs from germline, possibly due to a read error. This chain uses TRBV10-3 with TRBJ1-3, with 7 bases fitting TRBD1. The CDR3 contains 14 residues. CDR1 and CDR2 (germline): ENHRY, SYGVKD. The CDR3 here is CAVRTGPSGNTIYF. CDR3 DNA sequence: TGTGCCGTCAGGACAGGCCCCTCTGGAAACACCATATATTTT.

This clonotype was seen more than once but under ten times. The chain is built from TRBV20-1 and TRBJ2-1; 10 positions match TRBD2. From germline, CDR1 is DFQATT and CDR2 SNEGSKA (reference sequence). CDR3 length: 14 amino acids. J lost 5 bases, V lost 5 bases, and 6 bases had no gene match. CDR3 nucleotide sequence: TGCAGTGCTTGGACTAGCGGACTTCACAATGAGCAGTTCTTC. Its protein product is CSAWTSGLHNEQFF.

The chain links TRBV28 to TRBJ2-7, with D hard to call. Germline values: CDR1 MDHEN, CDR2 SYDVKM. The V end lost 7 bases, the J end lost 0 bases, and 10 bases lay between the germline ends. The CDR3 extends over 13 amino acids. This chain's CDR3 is CASTFLGSYEQYF. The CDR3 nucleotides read TGTGCCAGCACCTTCCTAGGCTCCTACGAGCAGTACTTC.

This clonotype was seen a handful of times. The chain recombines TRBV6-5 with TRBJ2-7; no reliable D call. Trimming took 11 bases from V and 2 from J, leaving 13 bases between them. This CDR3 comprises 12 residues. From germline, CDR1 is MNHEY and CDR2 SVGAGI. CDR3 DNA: TGTGCCGCCGGCTCCGGGCCCTACGAGCAGTACTTC. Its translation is CAAGSGPYEQYF.

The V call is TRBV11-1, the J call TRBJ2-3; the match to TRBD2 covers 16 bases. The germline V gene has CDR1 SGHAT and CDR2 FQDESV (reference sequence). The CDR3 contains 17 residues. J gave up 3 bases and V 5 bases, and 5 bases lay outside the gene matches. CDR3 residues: CASSQGTSGRATDTQYF. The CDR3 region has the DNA TGTGCCAGCAGCCAGGGGACTAGCGGGAGGGCGACAGATACGCAGTATTTT.

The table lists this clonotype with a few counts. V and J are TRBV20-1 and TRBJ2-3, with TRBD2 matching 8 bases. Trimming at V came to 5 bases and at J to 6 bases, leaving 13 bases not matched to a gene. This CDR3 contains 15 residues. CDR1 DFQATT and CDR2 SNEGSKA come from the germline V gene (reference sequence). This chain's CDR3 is CSASLRGGAGDTQYF. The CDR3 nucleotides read TGCAGTGCTTCCCTCCGGGGGGGAGCTGGTGATACGCAGTATTTT.